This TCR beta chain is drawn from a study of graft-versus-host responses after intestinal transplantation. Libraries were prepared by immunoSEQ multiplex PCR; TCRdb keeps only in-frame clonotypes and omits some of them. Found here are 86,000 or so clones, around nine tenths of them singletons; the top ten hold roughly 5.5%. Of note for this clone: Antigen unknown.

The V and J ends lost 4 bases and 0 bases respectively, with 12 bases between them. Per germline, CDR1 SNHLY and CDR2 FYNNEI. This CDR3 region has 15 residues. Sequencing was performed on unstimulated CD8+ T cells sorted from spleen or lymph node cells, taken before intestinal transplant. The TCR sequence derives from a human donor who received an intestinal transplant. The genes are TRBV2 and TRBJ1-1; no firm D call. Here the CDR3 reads CASSGEQNLNTEAFF. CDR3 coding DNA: TGTGCCAGCAGTGGGGAACAGAACTTGAACACTGAAGCTTTCTTT.